This T cell receptor (beta chain) was recovered during a study of T-cell memory formation after mild COVID-19. One entry per CDR3 protein, called by TCRdb with MiXCR from the 5' RACE reads. The sample has under 250,000 distinct CDR3 sequences; 15% to 19% are singletons. V shed 8 bases and J shed 4 bases, with 17 bases lying between them. This CDR3 contains 14 residues. Study findings and constraints: Clonal second-wave expansions that peaked on day 37 had unconfirmed SARS-CoV-2 specificity. Pre-infection memory already had some responding clones, implying cross-reactive memory joined. Shrinking CD4+ clones resided mostly in CM and EM, and CD8+ ones in EMRA.

This clonotype has more than one count but fewer than ten. Its antigen is not known. The chain combines TRBV12-3 or TRBV12-4 with TRBJ1-2, with D possibly matching TRBD1 (6 bases). Sequencing was carried out using PBMCs or a T cell subset sorted from them (not recorded which). The sequence came from an adult woman who had mild COVID-19 (a few samples of this study predate the infection). Cell type and time point are not known. CDR3 DNA: TGTGCCAGCTGGCTCTCCGGGACAACCTATGGCTACACCTTC. Residues: CASWLSGTTYGYTF.